Presented here are 19 T cell receptor beta chains from one specimen sequenced in a study of shared clonotypes between healthy human individuals. Generated by immunoSEQ multiplex PCR, the TCRdb table keeps only in-frame clones and is missing some. The sample contains 780,000 or so clones, 55% to 75% of which appear only once. Sequencing was carried out using memory CD4+ T cells sorted from blood. Noted subset: CD45RA-negative fraction. The receptors were sampled from a woman aged 30 to 39 in good health.

This chain connects TRBV7-2 to TRBJ2-2, with D unclear. The V end was cut by 5 bases, the J end by 6 bases, with 7 bases between. The CDR3 runs to 12 residues. Germline CDR1 is SGHTA and CDR2 is FQGNSA. As DNA, the CDR3 is TGTGCCAGCAGCCCGTTCTCCGGGGAGCTGTTTTTT. Its translation is CASSPFSGELFF.

The chain recombines TRBV29-1 with TRBJ2-5, with D possibly being TRBD1 or TRBD2 (5 bases each). Germline V gives CDR1 SQVTM, CDR2 ANQGSEA. This CDR3 spans 14 amino acids. V shed 7 bases and J shed 2 bases, with 17 bases lying between them. The CDR3, as DNA: TGCAGCGCTGCCCCCGGGACGCGACAAGAGACCCAGTACTTC. This translates into CSAAPGTRQETQYF.

This clone was seen only a few times. The rearrangement links TRBV2 to TRBJ2-2; 7 bases map to TRBD1. The CDR3 contains 12 residues. V trimming: 6 bases; J trimming: 6 bases; junction bases outside the gene matches: 1. Germline CDR1 is SNHLY and CDR2 is FYNNEI. The CDR3 spells CASRGQSGELFF. The CDR3 nucleotides are TGTGCCAGCAGGGGACAGTCCGGGGAGCTGTTTTTT.

V is TRBV15 and J is TRBJ2-5; 7 nucleotides agree with TRBD1. J was trimmed by 5 bases and V by 0 bases; bases with no gene match: 12. Per germline, CDR1 LNHNV and CDR2 YYDKDF (reference sequence). The CDR3 is made up of 17 amino acids. CDR3 in amino acids: CATSREKVRQGEETQYF. DNA of the CDR3: TGTGCCACCAGCAGAGAGAAGGTTAGGCAGGGGGAGGAGACCCAGTACTTC.

The CDR3 reads CASSYSSGTYNNEQFF. As DNA, the CDR3 is TGCGCCAGCAGTTACTCATCCGGGACTTACAACAATGAGCAGTTCTTC. This chain uses TRBV5-1 with TRBJ2-1; TRBD2 might be the D (6 bases). The CDR3 loop spans 16 amino acids. Trimming shortened V by 5 bases and J by 5 bases, and 20 bases separated the two germline ends. The V gene's germline CDR1 is SGHRS and CDR2 YFSETQ.

The rearrangement links TRBV30 to TRBJ2-7; 7 bases map to TRBD1. V was clipped by 3 bases and J by 3 bases; unmatched bases: 2. The germline CDR1 and CDR2 sequences are GTSNPN and SVGIG (reference sequence). The CDR3 consists of 12 residues. The CDR3 DNA reads TGTGCCTGGAGGGGACAGAACTACGAGCAGTACTTC. Translating gives CAWRGQNYEQYF.

This chain joins TRBV7-8 and TRBJ1-1; no reliable D call. The CDR3 is 13 amino acids. CDR1 is SGHVS and CDR2 is FQNEAQ in the germline V gene. Trimming took 3 bases from V and 2 from J, leaving 7 bases between them. The CDR3 region has the DNA TGTGCCAGCAGCTTCACAGAAAACACTGAAGCTTTCTTT. The encoded protein is CASSFTENTEAFF.

The J gene is TRBJ1-2, the V gene TRBV4-2, with D unresolved. The germline CDR1 and CDR2 sequences are LGHNA and YNFKEQ. The V end was cut by 0 bases, the J end by 2 bases, with 10 bases between. This CDR3 spans 15 amino acids. CDR3 nucleotides: TGTGCCAGCAGCCAAGATTTGGGAGGGAACTATGGCTACACCTTC. It is translated as CASSQDLGGNYGYTF.

The table lists this clone with a few counts. The V and J genes are TRBV14 and TRBJ1-2; 12 nucleotides line up with TRBD1. The ends lost 4 bases at V and 7 bases at J; junction bases unmatched: 10. The CDR3 sequence is 16 residues long. The V gene's germline CDR1 is SGHDN and CDR2 FVKESK. The CDR3 bases are TGTGCCAGCAGCCTGGGAGCCGGGACAGGGGGCTTTGGCTACACCTTC. This gives the protein CASSLGAGTGGFGYTF.

This clone showed up just once. The chain couples TRBV6-1 to TRBJ1-5; D is ambiguous. CDR1 and CDR2 (germline): MNHNS, SASEGT. The V end was cut by 6 bases, the J end by 4 bases, with 7 bases between. This CDR3 is built from 12 residues. CDR3 protein: CASRGLNQPQHF. The CDR3 DNA is TGTGCCAGCAGGGGTTTAAATCAGCCCCAGCATTTT.

This chain links TRBV5-1 with TRBJ2-7, with 7 bases fitting TRBD1. V lost 4 bases and J lost 3; bases outside the gene matches: 7. Germline V gene sequence: CDR1 SGHRS, CDR2 YFSETQ. The CDR3 totals 14 residues. CDR3 sequence: CASSPGQNNYEQYF. As DNA, the CDR3 is TGCGCCAGCAGCCCGGGACAGAATAACTACGAGCAGTACTTC.

This chain uses TRBV28 with TRBJ1-2, with 10 nucleotides matching TRBD1. This CDR3 has 17 residues. Unmatched junction bases numbered 15, after V lost 6 bases and J lost 5 bases. Germline assignment: CDR1 MDHEN and CDR2 SYDVKM. The chain's CDR3 is CASSRQGQGRPAYGYTF. The CDR3 DNA follows: TGTGCCAGCAGCCGTCAGGGACAGGGGCGACCAGCGTATGGCTACACCTTC.

The chain combines TRBV5-4 with TRBJ1-1; 9 nucleotides line up with TRBD1. V was clipped by 10 bases and J by 4 bases; unmatched bases: 14. There are 15 residues in the CDR3. CDR1 and CDR2 (germline): SGHNT, YYREEE (reference sequence). The CDR3, as DNA: TGTGCCGCCGCGGGACAGGGATCCCCGGGCACTGAAGCTTTCTTT. This translates into CAAAGQGSPGTEAFF. The full variable domain, its missing parts supplied by reference TRBV5-4 and TRBJ1-1, is ETGVTQSPTHLIKTRGQQVTLRCSSQSGHNTVSWYQQALGQGPQFIFQYYREEENGRGNFPPRFSGLQFPNYSSELNVNALELDDSALYLCAAAGQGSPGTEAFFGQGTRLTVV.

Details on this clone: Other DNA sequences in this sample translate to the same CDR3. V usage is TRBV18 and J usage is TRBJ2-1; 9 nucleotides agree with TRBD2. CDR1 and CDR2 from the germline V gene are KGHSH and LQKENI. The CDR3 runs 15 residues. The V segment lost 3 bases and the J segment 3 bases; nucleotides outside the gene matches: 3. CDR3 sequence reads: CASSPSTSGYNEQFF. CDR3 nucleotide sequence: TGTGCCAGCTCACCCTCGACTAGCGGCTACAATGAGCAGTTCTTC.

The rearrangement uses TRBV7-3 and TRBJ2-3; TRBD2 might be the D (6 bases). The CDR3 covers 16 residues. Looked up from germline, CDR1 is SGHTA and CDR2 is FQGTGA. Trimming removed 2 bases at V and 0 bases at J, with 12 bases between. CDR3 nucleotides: TGTGCCAGCAGCTTAGGATGGCGGGGTAGCACAGATACGCAGTATTTT. Its translation is CASSLGWRGSTDTQYF.

This chain links TRBV6-1 with TRBJ1-2; D remains unclear. With 1 base removed from V and 3 bases from J, the gap between germline ends came to 6 bases. Germline values: CDR1 MNHNS, CDR2 SASEGT. The CDR3 totals 13 residues. CDR3 region: CASSEVGYYGYTF. DNA for the CDR3: TGTGCCAGCAGTGAAGTGGGTTACTATGGCTACACCTTC.

The chain employs TRBV18 and TRBJ1-3, with a tentative D call TRBD1 (6 bases). Germline V gene lookup returns CDR1 KGHSH and CDR2 LQKENI. Trimming took off 3 bases at V and 1 base at J, with 13 bases between the two ends. This CDR3 contains 16 residues. DNA of the CDR3: TGTGCCAGCTCACCCATGGACAGCCGGTCTGGAAACACCATATATTTT. Translation: CASSPMDSRSGNTIYF.

The gene calls are TRBV5-1 and TRBJ2-7; 9 nucleotides agree with TRBD2. Germline-derived CDR1 and CDR2 are SGHRS and YFSETQ. The junction had 4 bases not matched to a gene; V was cut back by 4 bases and J by 2 bases. This CDR3 is 14 amino acids long. The CDR3 loop reads CASSRLAATYEQYF. In nucleotides, the CDR3 is TGCGCCAGCAGCAGACTAGCGGCGACCTACGAGCAGTACTTC. Supplemented by reference TRBV5-1 and TRBJ2-7, the full variable domain reads KAGVTQTPRYLIKTRGQQVTLSCSPISGHRSVSWYQQTPGQGLQFLFEYFSETQRNKGNFPGRFSGRQFSNSRSEMNVSTLELGDSALYLCASSRLAATYEQYFGPGTRLTVT.

The rearrangement links TRBV5-1 to TRBJ1-1; 7 bases fit TRBD1. Germline V gene data show CDR1 as SGHRS and CDR2 as YFSETQ. After removal of 6 bases from V and 3 bases from J, the junction contained 5 bases not matched to a gene. This CDR3 is 13 amino acids long. The DNA for the CDR3 is TGCGCCAGCACCATAGGACAGGACACTGAAGCTTTCTTT. Translation gives CASTIGQDTEAFF.